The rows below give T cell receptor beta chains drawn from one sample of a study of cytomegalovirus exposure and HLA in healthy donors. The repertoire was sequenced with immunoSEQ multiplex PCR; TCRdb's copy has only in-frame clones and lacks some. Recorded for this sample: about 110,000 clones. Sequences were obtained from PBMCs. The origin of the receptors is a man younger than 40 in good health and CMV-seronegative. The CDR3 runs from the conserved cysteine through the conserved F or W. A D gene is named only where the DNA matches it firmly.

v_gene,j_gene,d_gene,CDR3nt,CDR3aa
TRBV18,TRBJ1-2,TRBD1,TGTGCCAGCTCACTAAACGGACAGGGTGGTAATGGCTACACCTTC,CASSLNGQGGNGYTF
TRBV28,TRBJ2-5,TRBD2,TGTGCCAGCAGCTTAGCGGGGGGGACTTACCAAGAGACCCAGTACTTC,CASSLAGGTYQETQYF
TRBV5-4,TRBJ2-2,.,TGTGCCAGCAGTCCACGGGATGCCGCCGGGGAGCTGTTTTTT,CASSPRDAAGELFF
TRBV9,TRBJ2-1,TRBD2,TGTGCCAGCAGCGCTAGCGGGGGCTACAATGAGCAGTTCTTC,CASSASGGYNEQFF
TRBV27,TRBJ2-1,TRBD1,TGTGCCAGCAGTTCAACCGGGACAGGGGCTAGGGATGAGCAGTTCTTC,CASSSTGTGARDEQFF
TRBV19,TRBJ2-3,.,TGTGCCAGTAGTCACCGCCCCGGGTCCCTGGATACGCAGTATTTT,CASSHRPGSLDTQYF
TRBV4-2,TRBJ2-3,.,TGTGCCAGCACCTCAAGCTCGCCCGTTATTACCACAGATACGCAGTATTTT,CASTSSSPVITTDTQYF
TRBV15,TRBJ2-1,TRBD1,TGTGCCACCAGCTTAGCCCGGGACAGGCTCAATGAGCAGTTCTTC,CATSLARDRLNEQFF
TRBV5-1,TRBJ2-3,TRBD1,TGCGCCAGCAGCCACCAGGACAGGGGCACAGATACGCAGTATTTT,CASSHQDRGTDTQYF
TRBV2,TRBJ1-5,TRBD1,TGTGCCAGCAGAACCGACAGGGACAATCAGCCCCAGCATTTT,CASRTDRDNQPQHF
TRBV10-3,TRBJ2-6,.,TGTGCCATCAGCGCCCGAGGGGGAGCCCCCGGTTCTGGGGCCAACGTCCTGACTTTC,CAISARGGAPGSGANVLTF
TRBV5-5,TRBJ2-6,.,TGTGCCAGCAGCTTGGAAGGACAGAGAAACTCTGGGGCCAACGTCCTGACTTTC,CASSLEGQRNSGANVLTF
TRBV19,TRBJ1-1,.,TGTGCCAGTAGTATGAAGCTGAACACTGAAGCTTTCTTT,CASSMKLNTEAFF
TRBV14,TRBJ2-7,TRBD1,TGTGCCAGCAGCCAATGGACAGGGGGCGGTCGCGAGCAGTACTTC,CASSQWTGGGREQYF
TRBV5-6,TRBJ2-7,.,TGTGCCAGCAGCTATGTCACGACTTCGGGCGAGCAGTACTTC,CASSYVTTSGEQYF